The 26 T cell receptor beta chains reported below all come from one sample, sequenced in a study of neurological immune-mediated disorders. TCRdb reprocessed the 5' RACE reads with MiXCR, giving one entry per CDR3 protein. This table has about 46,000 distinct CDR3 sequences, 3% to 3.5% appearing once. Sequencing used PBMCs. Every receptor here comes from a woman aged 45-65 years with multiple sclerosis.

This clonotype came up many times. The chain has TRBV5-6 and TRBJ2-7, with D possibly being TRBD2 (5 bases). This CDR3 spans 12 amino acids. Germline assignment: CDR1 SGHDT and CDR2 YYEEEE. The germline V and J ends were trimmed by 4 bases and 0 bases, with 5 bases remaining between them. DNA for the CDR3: TGTGCCAGCAGCCGGGGCTCCTACGAGCAGTACGTC. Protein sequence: CASSRGSYEQYV.

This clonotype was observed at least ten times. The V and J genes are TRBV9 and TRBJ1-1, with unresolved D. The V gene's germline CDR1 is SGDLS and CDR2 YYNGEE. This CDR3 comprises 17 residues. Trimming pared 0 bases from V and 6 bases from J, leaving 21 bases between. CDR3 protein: CASSVAPNIDKSAEAFF. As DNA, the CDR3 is TGTGCCAGCAGCGTAGCCCCAAACATCGACAAGAGCGCTGAAGCTTTCTTT.

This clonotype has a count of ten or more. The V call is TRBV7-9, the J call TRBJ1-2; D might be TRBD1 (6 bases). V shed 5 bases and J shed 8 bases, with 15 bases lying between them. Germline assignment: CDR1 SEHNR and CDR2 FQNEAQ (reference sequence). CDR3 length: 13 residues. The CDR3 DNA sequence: TGTGCCAGCAGCGCCGACCCAGGGGACGGCTACACCTTC. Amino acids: CASSADPGDGYTF.

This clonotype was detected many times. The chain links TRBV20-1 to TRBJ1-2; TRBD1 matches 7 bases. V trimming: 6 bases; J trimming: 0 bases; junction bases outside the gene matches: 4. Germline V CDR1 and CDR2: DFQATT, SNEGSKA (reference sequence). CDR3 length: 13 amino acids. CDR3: CSARDSTNYGYTF. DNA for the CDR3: TGCAGTGCCCGGGACAGCACTAACTATGGCTACACCTTC.

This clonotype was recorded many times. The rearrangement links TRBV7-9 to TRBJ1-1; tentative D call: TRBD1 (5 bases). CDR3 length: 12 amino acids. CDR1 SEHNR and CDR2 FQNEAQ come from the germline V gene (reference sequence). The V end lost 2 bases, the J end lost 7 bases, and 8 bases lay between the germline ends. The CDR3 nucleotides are TGTGCCAGCAGCTTAAGCACAGGTGAAGCTTTCTTT. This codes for CASSLSTGEAFF.

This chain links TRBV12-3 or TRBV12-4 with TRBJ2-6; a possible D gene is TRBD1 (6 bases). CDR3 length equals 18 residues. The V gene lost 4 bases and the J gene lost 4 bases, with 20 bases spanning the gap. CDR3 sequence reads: CASSYVQGSWVGANVLTF. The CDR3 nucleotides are TGTGCCAGCAGTTATGTACAGGGTTCCTGGGTAGGGGCCAACGTCCTGACTTTC.

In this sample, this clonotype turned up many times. CDR3 sequence: CASSLRAGEADTQYF. In nucleotides, the CDR3 is TGCGCCAGCAGCTTAAGGGCGGGCGAGGCAGATACGCAGTATTTT. V gene TRBV5-1 combines with J gene TRBJ2-3, with D possibly TRBD2 on 5 matching bases. V lost 2 bases and J lost 4, with 14 bases in between. The CDR3 runs 15 residues. In germline, CDR1 is SGHRS, CDR2 YFSETQ.

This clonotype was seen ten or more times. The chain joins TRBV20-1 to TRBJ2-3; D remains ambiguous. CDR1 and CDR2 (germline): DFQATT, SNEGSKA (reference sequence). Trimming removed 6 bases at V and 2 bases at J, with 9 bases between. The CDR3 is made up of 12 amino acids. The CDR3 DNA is TGCAGTGCCCGGCAGATCACAGATACGCAGTATTTT. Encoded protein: CSARQITDTQYF.

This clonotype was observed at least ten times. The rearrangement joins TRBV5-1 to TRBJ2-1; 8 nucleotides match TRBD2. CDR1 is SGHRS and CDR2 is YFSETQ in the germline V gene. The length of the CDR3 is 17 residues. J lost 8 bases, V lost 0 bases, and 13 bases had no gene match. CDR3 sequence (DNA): TGCGCCAGCAGCTTGGTCTTGCGGGCGGGGGGCCAGGATGAGCAGTTCTTC. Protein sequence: CASSLVLRAGGQDEQFF.

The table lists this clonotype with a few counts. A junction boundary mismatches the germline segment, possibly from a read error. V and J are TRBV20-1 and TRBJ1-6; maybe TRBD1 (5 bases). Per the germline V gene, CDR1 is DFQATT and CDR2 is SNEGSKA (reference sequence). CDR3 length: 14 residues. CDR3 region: CSALRVMGNSTLNF. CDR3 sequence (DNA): TGCAGTGCCCTCAGGGTGATGGGTAATTCCACCCTCAACTTT.

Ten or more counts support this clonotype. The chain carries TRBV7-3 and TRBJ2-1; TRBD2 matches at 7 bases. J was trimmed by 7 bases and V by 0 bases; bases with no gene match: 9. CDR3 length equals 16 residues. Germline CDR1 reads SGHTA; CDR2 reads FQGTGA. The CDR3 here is CASSLTGAGEKNEQFF. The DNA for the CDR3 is TGTGCCAGCAGCTTAACTGGGGCGGGAGAAAAAAATGAGCAGTTCTTC.

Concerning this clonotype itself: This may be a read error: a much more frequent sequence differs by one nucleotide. CDR3 coding DNA: TGTGCCAACGCCTACGGGGTTTTAGAAAAACTGTTTTTT. Translation gives CANAYGVLEKLFF. V and J are TRBV10-3 and TRBJ1-4; D ambiguous. Germline-derived CDR1 and CDR2 are ENHRY and SYGVKD. Deletions cut 10 bases from V and 8 bases from J, with 17 bases between. The length of the CDR3 is 13 residues.

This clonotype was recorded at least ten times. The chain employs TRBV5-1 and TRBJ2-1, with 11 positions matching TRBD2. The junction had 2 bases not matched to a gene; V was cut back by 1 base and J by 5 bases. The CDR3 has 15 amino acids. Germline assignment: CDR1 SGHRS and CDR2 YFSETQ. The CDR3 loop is CASSLMTSGNNEQFF. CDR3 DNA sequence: TGCGCCAGCAGCTTGATGACTAGCGGGAACAATGAGCAGTTCTTC.

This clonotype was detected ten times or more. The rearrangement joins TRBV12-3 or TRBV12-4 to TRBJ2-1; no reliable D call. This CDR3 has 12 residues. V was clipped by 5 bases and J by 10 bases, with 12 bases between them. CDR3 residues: CASSPHPLEQFF. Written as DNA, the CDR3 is TGTGCCAGCAGTCCTCATCCCTTGGAGCAGTTCTTC.

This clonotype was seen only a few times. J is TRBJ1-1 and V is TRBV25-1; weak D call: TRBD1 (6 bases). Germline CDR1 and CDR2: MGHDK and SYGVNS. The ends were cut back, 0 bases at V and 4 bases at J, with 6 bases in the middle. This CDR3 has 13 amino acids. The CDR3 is CASSEYRGTEAFF. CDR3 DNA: TGTGCCAGCAGTGAATACAGGGGCACTGAAGCTTTCTTT.

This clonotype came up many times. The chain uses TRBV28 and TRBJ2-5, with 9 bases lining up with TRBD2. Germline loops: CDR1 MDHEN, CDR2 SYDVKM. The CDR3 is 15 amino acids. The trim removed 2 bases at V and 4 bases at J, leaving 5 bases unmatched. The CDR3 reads CASSLPLGLAETQYF. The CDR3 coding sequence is TGTGCCAGCAGTTTACCCCTGGGACTAGCAGAGACCCAGTACTTC. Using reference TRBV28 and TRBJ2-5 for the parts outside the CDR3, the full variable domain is DVKVTQSSRYLVKRTGEKVFLECVQDMDHENMFWYRQDPGLGLRLIYFSYDVKMKEKGDIPEGYSVSREKKERFSLILESASTNQTSMYLCASSLPLGLAETQYFGPGTRLLVL.

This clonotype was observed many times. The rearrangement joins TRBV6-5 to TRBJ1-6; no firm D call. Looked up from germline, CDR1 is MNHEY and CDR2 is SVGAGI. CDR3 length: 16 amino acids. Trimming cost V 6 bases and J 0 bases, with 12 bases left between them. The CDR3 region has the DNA TGTGCCAGCAGGCCCACTCCGAGCTCCTATAATTCACCCCTCCACTTT. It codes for CASRPTPSSYNSPLHF.

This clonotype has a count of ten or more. CDR3 in amino acids: CASSKGLAVDNEQFF. CDR3 nucleotide sequence: TGTGCCAGCAGCAAGGGACTAGCGGTAGACAATGAGCAGTTCTTC. The rearrangement uses TRBV11-2 and TRBJ2-1; 11 positions agree with TRBD2. This CDR3 comprises 15 residues. CDR1 is SGHAT and CDR2 is FQNNGV in the germline V gene. Trimming took 5 bases from V and 5 from J; bases not matched to a gene: 5.

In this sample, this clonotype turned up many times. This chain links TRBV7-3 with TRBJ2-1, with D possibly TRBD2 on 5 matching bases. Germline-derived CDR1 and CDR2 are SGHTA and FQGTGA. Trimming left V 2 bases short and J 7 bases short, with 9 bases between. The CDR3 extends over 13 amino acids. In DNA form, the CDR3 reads TGTGCCAGCAGCTTAGTACCGGGGAATGAGCAGTTCTTC. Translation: CASSLVPGNEQFF.

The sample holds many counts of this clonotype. CDR3 DNA: TGTGCGTTTACCCTCGGGCAGACTAACACTGAAGCTTTCTTT. Protein: CAFTLGQTNTEAFF. The chain employs TRBV7-9 and TRBJ1-1; D uncertain. Germline CDR1 is SEHNR and CDR2 is FQNEAQ (reference sequence). There are 14 residues in the CDR3.

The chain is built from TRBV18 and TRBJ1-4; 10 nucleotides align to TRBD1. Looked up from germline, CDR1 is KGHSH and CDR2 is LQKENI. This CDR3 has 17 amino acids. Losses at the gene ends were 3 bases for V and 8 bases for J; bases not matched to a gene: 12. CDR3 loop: CASSPFRDRGVGEKLFF. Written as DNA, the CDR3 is TGTGCCAGCTCACCCTTCCGGGACAGGGGAGTAGGAGAAAAACTGTTTTTT. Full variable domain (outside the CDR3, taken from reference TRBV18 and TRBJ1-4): NAGVMQNPRHLVRRRGQEARLRCSPMKGHSHVYWYRQLPEEGLKFMVYLQKENIIDESGMPKERFSAEFPKEGPSILRIQQVVRGDSAAYFCASSPFRDRGVGEKLFFGSGTQLSVL.

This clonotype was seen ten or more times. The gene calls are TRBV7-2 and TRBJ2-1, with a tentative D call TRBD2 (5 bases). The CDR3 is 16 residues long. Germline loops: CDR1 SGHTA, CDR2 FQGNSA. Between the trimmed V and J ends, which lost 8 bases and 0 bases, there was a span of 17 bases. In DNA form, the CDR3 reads TGTGCCAGCCCAGCTTCGGGGAAGGACTCCTACAATGAGCAGTTCTTC. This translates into CASPASGKDSYNEQFF. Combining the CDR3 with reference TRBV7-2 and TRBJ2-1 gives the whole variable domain GAGVSQSPSNKVTEKGKDVELRCDPISGHTALYWYRQSLGQGLEFLIYFQGNSAPDKSGLPSDRFSAERTGGSVSTLTIQRTQQEDSAVYLCASPASGKDSYNEQFFGPGTRLTVL.

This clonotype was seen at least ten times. CDR3 DNA sequence: TGCGCCAGCACTACAGAGGTCAACCAGGGTCCCGGGGAGCTGTTTTTT. Protein: CASTTEVNQGPGELFF. The rearrangement links TRBV5-1 to TRBJ2-2, with D possibly being TRBD1 (5 bases). The germline V and J ends were trimmed by 6 bases and 6 bases, with 21 bases remaining between them. Germline V lookup: CDR1 SGHRS, CDR2 YFSETQ. The CDR3 has 16 amino acids.

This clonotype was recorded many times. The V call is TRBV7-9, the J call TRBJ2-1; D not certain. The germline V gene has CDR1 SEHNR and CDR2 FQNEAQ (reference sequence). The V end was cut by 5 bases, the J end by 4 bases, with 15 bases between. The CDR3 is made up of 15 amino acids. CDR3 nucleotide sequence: TGTGCCAGCAGCCTGAGTGGGGTATATTACAATGAGCAGTTCTTC. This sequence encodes CASSLSGVYYNEQFF.

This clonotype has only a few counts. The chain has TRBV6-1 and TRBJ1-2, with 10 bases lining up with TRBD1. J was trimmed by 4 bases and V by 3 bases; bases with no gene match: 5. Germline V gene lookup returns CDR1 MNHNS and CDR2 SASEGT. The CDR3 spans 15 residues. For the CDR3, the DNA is TGTGCCAGCAGTGAGACAGGGGGCGGGAGCTATGGCTACACCTTC. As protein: CASSETGGGSYGYTF.

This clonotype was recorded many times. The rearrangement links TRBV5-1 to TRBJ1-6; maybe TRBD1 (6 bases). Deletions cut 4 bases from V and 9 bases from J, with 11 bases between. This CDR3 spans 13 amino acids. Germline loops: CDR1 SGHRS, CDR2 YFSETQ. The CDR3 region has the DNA TGCGCCAGCAGCGGGGGGGCCCGTTCACCCCTCCACTTT. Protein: CASSGGARSPLHF.